The rows below give T cell receptor beta chains drawn from one sample of a study of blood T cell repertoires in COVID-19. The protocol was immunoSEQ multiplex PCR, while the TCRdb copy is restricted to in-frame clones and leaves out a portion. The sample gives under 400,000 clones, 80% to 90% of which show up once; around 1.9% is in the top ten. The sequencing sample was made of PBMCs or T cells enriched from blood (not recorded which). Receptors were obtained from a man aged 35-49 years in a cohort exposed to, infected with or recovered from COVID-19 (not recorded which). The CDR3 runs from the conserved cysteine through the conserved F or W.

cdr3_aa j_call v_call
CASSESWESTDTQYF TRBJ2-3 TRBV10-1
CASSQTRGSFNYGYTF TRBJ1-2 TRBV6-6
CASSQVLAGAYEQYF TRBJ2-7 TRBV4-2
CASSGDWSYNEQFF TRBJ2-1 TRBV5-4
CASRRQGTLAKNIQYF TRBJ2-4 TRBV2
CASSNRETQYF TRBJ2-5 TRBV19
CASSPWTANTGELFF TRBJ2-2 TRBV5-4
CASSYLTGGGYGYTF TRBJ1-2 TRBV6-5
CASSTGLGSEQYF TRBJ2-7 TRBV7-2
CASSLGQGHQPLHF TRBJ1-6 TRBV5-1
CASSLGGGINEQYF TRBJ2-7 TRBV5-1
CASSDSMKAPNEQFF TRBJ2-1 TRBV6-4
CASTTPRDGYTF TRBJ1-2 TRBV28
CASSLQQGTTEAFF TRBJ1-1 TRBV28
CASAIYNEQFF TRBJ2-1 TRBV6-5
CAWSADYRGLVGYTF TRBJ1-2 TRBV30
CASRVIAAGYNEQFF TRBJ2-1 TRBV2
CAISLGVPGGELFF TRBJ2-2 TRBV10-3
CASSTTYTQYF TRBJ2-3 TRBV7-2
CASSRAGNTGELFF TRBJ2-2 TRBV7-6
CASKEAGGDGETQYF TRBJ2-5 TRBV10-2
CASSSVGQGNTEAFF TRBJ1-1 TRBV7-9
CASRDRADFF TRBJ1-1 TRBV2
CSGAQGASSYNEQFF TRBJ2-1 TRBV29-1
CASSDDIVFGYTF TRBJ1-2 TRBV25-1
CASSLGVSNQPQHF TRBJ1-5 TRBV28
CASSTLASYEQYF TRBJ2-7 TRBV5-1
CASSSGKYNEQFF TRBJ2-1 TRBV12-3/TRBV12-4
CASSRMSFSGNTIYF TRBJ1-3 TRBV7-9
CASGLSWTGGGELFF TRBJ2-2 TRBV12-5
CASSGSGGTGELFF TRBJ2-2 TRBV7-3
CASSVGIPGQGGLYGYTF TRBJ1-2 TRBV9
CASSSRGGAWIPAFF TRBJ1-1 TRBV6-5
CASSISSPGTSGIYEQYF TRBJ2-7 TRBV19
CASSLLASGLKTQYF TRBJ2-5 TRBV27
CASSIQGDTGELFF TRBJ2-2 TRBV19
CASSYQAGVNTEAFF TRBJ1-1 TRBV6-5
CASSDSGHGYTF TRBJ1-2 TRBV2
CASSMTGLTGRVGEKLFF TRBJ1-4 TRBV19
CASSPGTGVRTEAFF TRBJ1-1 TRBV28
CASSGGVQPQHF TRBJ1-5 TRBV2
CASSLGHWAGELFF TRBJ2-2 TRBV5-1